This T cell receptor beta chain is from a study of OX40 agonist ivuxolimab in advanced cancers. Study-wide background: Patients were infused with ivuxolimab every 2 weeks at 0.01 to 10 mg/kg. Subjects had a mean age of roughly 60 years, with a range of roughly 20 to 79; less than 90% were male.

Concerning this clone itself: Its specificity is unknown.

The CDR3 is made up of 14 amino acids. Germline CDR1 is SGHNT and CDR2 is YYREEE (reference sequence). V dropped 4 bases and J dropped 12 bases, with 17 bases sitting between them. Profiling relied on immunoSEQ multiplex PCR, and the TCRdb table lists in-frame clones only, not all of them. The sample has roughly 77,000 clones, roughly four fifths seen once. Study conclusions and caveats: More expanded clones were found, on average, in CD8+ than in CD4+ T cells. The 0.1-3.0 mg/kg partial responders had among the lowest clonal expansion.

The sample consisted of CD4+ or CD8+ T cells sorted from blood, taken in a trial of the OX40 agonist ivuxolimab. The chain combines TRBV5-4 with TRBJ2-6, with TRBD1 as a possible D gene (5 bases). This TCR was sampled from an adult with an advanced solid tumor such as melanoma, head and neck, liver or kidney cancer. In DNA form, the CDR3 reads TGTGCCAGCAGCCCCTCGCAGGGCAGGGTCGTCCTGACTTTC. This encodes CASSPSQGRVVLTF.